The 14 T cell receptor beta chains presented below share a single source sample, sequenced in a study of neurological immune-mediated disorders. MiXCR was run by TCRdb on the 5' RACE reads, yielding one entry per CDR3 protein. The sample yields tens of thousands of distinct CDR3 sequences, about an eighth seen once. The sample comprised PBMCs. The receptors here all came from a man in his sixties in good health.

This clonotype has at least ten counts. A much bigger clone sits one base away, suggesting this may be a read error. This chain joins TRBV5-1 and TRBJ1-2; 10 nucleotides match TRBD1. Germline CDR1 SGHRS, CDR2 YFSETQ. CDR3 length equals 14 residues. The CDR3 sequence is CTSSPGTGALGYTF. The DNA of the CDR3 is TGCACCAGCAGCCCCGGGACAGGGGCGCTAGGCTACACCTTC.

This clonotype was seen at least ten times. The chain joins TRBV5-1 to TRBJ1-1; D unresolved. The V gene's germline CDR1 is SGHRS and CDR2 YFSETQ. This CDR3 has 16 amino acids. The V and J ends lost 4 bases and 1 base respectively, with 17 bases between them. The CDR3 sequence: CASSPTAESTNTEAFF. The CDR3 nucleotides are TGCGCCAGCAGCCCAACCGCGGAAAGCACGAACACTGAAGCTTTCTTT.

V is TRBV7-8 and J is TRBJ2-7, with 10 positions matching TRBD2. The CDR3 has 15 amino acids. The V and J ends lost 2 bases and 6 bases, in that order; junction bases with no gene match: 7. Germline CDR1 SGHVS, CDR2 FQNEAQ. The CDR3 is CASSLSSGRFREQYF. CDR3 bases: TGTGCCAGCAGCTTATCTAGCGGGAGATTCCGCGAGCAGTACTTC.

There are many counts of this clonotype. The rearrangement uses TRBV5-6 and TRBJ2-7; no clear D gene. Deletions cut 1 base from V and 2 bases from J, with 10 bases between. Germline loops: CDR1 SGHDT, CDR2 YYEEEE. The CDR3 runs 14 residues. CDR3 loop: CASSLRQKTYEQYF. As DNA, the CDR3 is TGTGCCAGCAGCTTGAGGCAGAAGACCTACGAGCAGTACTTC.

This clonotype was counted at least ten times. A read error may be the cause here, since a much bigger clone is one base away. The rearrangement joins TRBV7-2 to TRBJ2-5; D gene ambiguous. Trimming took 1 base from V and 4 from J, leaving 1 base between them. The germline gives CDR1 SGHTA, CDR2 FQGNSA. CDR3 size: 11 residues. In DNA form, the CDR3 reads TGTGCCAGCAGCTTAGTAGAGACCCAGTACTTC. Translating it yields CASSLVETQYF.

This clonotype was picked up many times. This chain uses TRBV7-8 with TRBJ1-6; D is possibly TRBD1 (6 bases). Germline assignment: CDR1 SGHVS and CDR2 FQNEAQ. The CDR3 covers 15 residues. The V end was cut by 5 bases, the J end by 5 bases, with 13 bases between. CDR3 sequence (DNA): TGTGCCAGCAGCCCCGGGGGGCGGGATAATTCACCCCTCCACTTT. Translation: CASSPGGRDNSPLHF.

This clonotype was seen ten or more times. The rearrangement links TRBV6-6 to TRBJ2-7, with D maybe TRBD1 (7 bases). Germline lookup yields CDR1 MNHNY and CDR2 SVGAGI (reference sequence). The CDR3 spans 15 residues. Trimming removed 0 bases at V and 4 bases at J, with 13 bases between. CDR3 residues: CASSYSPGGRYEQYF. CDR3 nucleotides: TGTGCCAGCAGTTACTCTCCAGGGGGGAGGTACGAGCAGTACTTC.

This clonotype was picked up many times. This rearrangement joins TRBV5-6 to TRBJ2-7; 7 nucleotides line up with TRBD1. V lost 0 bases to trimming and J lost 7 bases; unmatched junction nucleotides: 13. The CDR3 totals 16 residues. Germline CDR1 SGHDT, CDR2 YYEEEE. CDR3 sequence: CASSLALAGGRIEQYF. The CDR3 region has the DNA TGTGCCAGCAGCTTGGCCCTGGCAGGGGGACGGATTGAGCAGTACTTC.

Notes on this clonotype: Being one base from a much bigger clone, this may be a read error. The chain employs TRBV18 and TRBJ2-5; the D gene is possibly TRBD1 (6 bases). Germline V lookup: CDR1 KGHSH, CDR2 LQKENI. This CDR3 has 15 residues. CDR3 amino acids: CTSSIETGWRETQYF. CDR3 nucleotide sequence: TGTACCAGCTCAATCGAGACAGGTTGGAGGGAGACCCAGTACTTC.

This clonotype was detected ten times or more. The CDR3 sequence is CASSRDSGETQYF. Written as DNA, the CDR3 is TGCGCCAGCAGCCGGGACAGTGGGGAGACCCAGTACTTC. This chain uses TRBV4-3 with TRBJ2-5, with 7 bases lining up with TRBD1. CDR3 length: 13 residues. Germline values: CDR1 LGHNA, CDR2 YSLEER. After removal of 4 bases from V and 5 bases from J, the junction contained 4 bases not matched to a gene.

This clonotype was observed many times. The genes are TRBV7-2 and TRBJ1-4; the match to TRBD1 covers 7 bases. Germline V gene data show CDR1 as SGHTA and CDR2 as FQGNSA. Trimming took 5 bases from V and 0 from J; bases not matched to a gene: 6. The CDR3 covers 16 residues. The DNA for the CDR3 is TGTGCCAGCAGCGCAACAGGGACAGCAACTAATGAAAAACTGTTTTTT. It is translated as CASSATGTATNEKLFF.

There are many counts of this clonotype. This sequence joins TRBV6-2 or TRBV6-3 and TRBJ1-5, with a possible D match to TRBD1 (6 bases). CDR3 size: 15 residues. V lost 2 bases, J lost 4 bases, and 12 bases lay in between. Looked up from germline, CDR1 is MNHEY and CDR2 is SVGEGT. The CDR3, as DNA: TGTGCCAGCAGTTACCAGGGCAGGGGAAATCAGCCCCAGCATTTT. This translates into CASSYQGRGNQPQHF.

There are many counts of this clonotype. CDR3 region: CASSLGVGNEQFF. The DNA of the CDR3 is TGTGCCAGCAGTTTAGGGGTCGGCAATGAGCAGTTCTTC. The chain recombines TRBV12-3 or TRBV12-4 with TRBJ2-1; D unresolved. V dropped 1 base and J dropped 6 bases, with 7 bases sitting between them. This CDR3 has 13 residues.

This clonotype was found many times. The chain links TRBV4-3 to TRBJ1-1; TRBD1 might be the D (5 bases). CDR1 and CDR2 (germline): LGHNA, YSLEER. The CDR3 is 15 residues long. Trimming removed 1 base at V and 2 bases at J, with 11 bases between. CDR3 region: CASSQAPGANTEAFF. The DNA of the CDR3 is TGCGCCAGCAGCCAAGCTCCTGGGGCAAACACTGAAGCTTTCTTT.